These 31 T cell receptor beta chains share one sample of origin, sequenced in a study of beta chain features in type 1 diabetes. The authors reverse transcribed all of the isolated RNA, so sequencing captured expressed TCRB transcripts. Clones were read by immunoSEQ multiplex PCR, and TCRdb kept only the in-frame ones, dropping some. The table has about 620,000 clones, roughly a sixth seen once. Material: naive CD4+ T cells from blood. These receptors all come from a man aged 18 to 35 in good health.

The gene calls are TRBV25-1 and TRBJ2-3; TRBD2 might be the D (6 bases). The CDR3 is 15 amino acids. Per germline, CDR1 MGHDK and CDR2 SYGVNS. V was clipped by 3 bases and J by 4 bases, with 14 bases between them. The CDR3 DNA reads as TGTGCCAGCAGTGAGTACGGGAGAGGGTCAGATACGCAGTATTTT. This codes for CASSEYGRGSDTQYF.

This clone was counted a few times. Within the sample, other DNA sequences also encode this same CDR3. V gene TRBV15 combines with J gene TRBJ1-5, with TRBD1 matching 8 bases. Unmatched junction bases numbered 0, after V lost 0 bases and J lost 2 bases. This CDR3 is built from 15 residues. Germline V gene sequence: CDR1 LNHNV, CDR2 YYDKDF (reference sequence). CDR3 amino acids: CATSREDRGNQPQHF. CDR3 nucleotides: TGTGCCACCAGCAGAGAGGACAGGGGCAATCAGCCCCAGCATTTT.

V usage is TRBV7-9 and J usage is TRBJ1-4; 7 bases map to TRBD1. With V trimmed by 11 bases and J by 8 bases, 11 bases remained unmatched. The CDR3 has 13 amino acids. Germline loops: CDR1 SEHNR, CDR2 FQNEAQ (reference sequence). The CDR3 spells CASRGGAGEKLFF. The CDR3 nucleotides are TGTGCCTCCCGAGGGGGCGCAGGGGAAAAACTGTTTTTT.

The CDR3 coding sequence is TGTGCCAGCTCACCACGGCTAGCGGGAGTCTCCAATGAGCAGTTCTTC. Translating it yields CASSPRLAGVSNEQFF. The chain has TRBV18 and TRBJ2-1, with 10 bases aligning to TRBD2. This CDR3 has 16 amino acids. Trimming took 1 base from V and 6 from J; bases not matched to a gene: 6. In germline, CDR1 is KGHSH, CDR2 LQKENI.

This clone showed up just a few times. Other DNA sequences in the sample encode the same CDR3. The chain joins TRBV7-2 to TRBJ2-7; D ambiguous. Trimming left V 5 bases short and J 4 bases short, with 6 bases between. Germline V lookup: CDR1 SGHTA, CDR2 FQGNSA. The CDR3 is made up of 11 amino acids. Here the CDR3 reads CASSGRYEQYF. The CDR3 region has the DNA TGTGCCAGCAGCGGGCGGTACGAGCAGTACTTC.

This clone was counted between two and nine times. The V gene is TRBV21-1, the J gene TRBJ2-4. TRBV21-1 is given as a pseudogene. The CDR3 spans 18 residues. CDR3 in DNA: TGTGCCAGCAGCCGCCCCGAGGACCACGAAGGGGCCAAAAACATTCAGTACTTC. Protein sequence: CASSRPEDHEGAKNIQYF.

This sequence joins TRBV9 and TRBJ2-3; 7 bases are shared with TRBD2. Germline CDR1 and CDR2: SGDLS and YYNGEE. This CDR3 is built from 18 residues. With V trimmed by 4 bases and J by 0 bases, 14 bases remained unmatched. CDR3 loop: CASSPPRTGGPSTDTQYF. In DNA, the CDR3 is TGTGCCAGCAGCCCCCCCCGGACGGGAGGCCCTAGCACAGATACGCAGTATTTT.

The chain employs TRBV7-8 and TRBJ1-2; D possibly corresponds to TRBD1 (6 bases). The germline V gene has CDR1 SGHVS and CDR2 FQNEAQ. This CDR3 has 14 residues. Trimming shortened V by 5 bases and J by 2 bases, and 12 bases separated the two germline ends. The CDR3 DNA sequence: TGTGCCAGCAGCACAAGGACAGTGAACTATGGCTACACCTTC. It is translated as CASSTRTVNYGYTF.

Comment on this clone: The identical CDR3 is also encoded by other nucleotide sequences in the sample. The J gene is TRBJ1-1, the V gene TRBV18; D is unresolved. V dropped 2 bases and J dropped 0 bases, with 4 bases sitting between them. Germline CDR1 KGHSH, CDR2 LQKENI. This CDR3 has 13 residues. This CDR3 is CASSPSLNTEAFF. DNA of the CDR3: TGTGCCAGCTCACCATCATTGAACACTGAAGCTTTCTTT.

The chain carries TRBV6-6 and TRBJ2-7; TRBD2 matches at 10 bases. The J segment lost 3 bases and the V segment lost 5 bases, leaving 7 bases of the junction unmatched. The V gene's germline CDR1 is MNHNY and CDR2 SVGAGI (reference sequence). This CDR3 comprises 15 residues. CDR3 protein: CASSTERTSGYEQYF. The CDR3 region has the DNA TGTGCCAGCAGTACCGAACGGACTAGCGGCTACGAGCAGTACTTC.

The chain links TRBV5-1 to TRBJ2-2; the match to TRBD1 covers 7 bases. Germline loops: CDR1 SGHRS, CDR2 YFSETQ. The CDR3 is 14 residues long. V dropped 2 bases and J dropped 6; count of bases not matched to a gene: 4. CDR3 nucleotide sequence: TGCGCCAGCAGCTTACAGGGGTCGGCCGGGGAGCTGTTTTTT. Residues: CASSLQGSAGELFF.

Worth noting for this clone: Other DNA sequences of this sample code for an identical CDR3. The chain combines TRBV20-1 with TRBJ2-7; D is undetermined. This CDR3 region has 10 residues. Germline CDR1 DFQATT, CDR2 SNEGSKA (reference sequence). Trimming shortened V by 5 bases and J by 3 bases, and 5 bases separated the two germline ends. CDR3 loop: CSAGNYEQYF. The CDR3 coding sequence is TGCAGTGCTGGGAACTACGAGCAGTACTTC.

This clone was seen more than once but under ten times. This chain links TRBV7-2 with TRBJ2-3, with D possibly matching TRBD1 (5 bases). Germline V CDR1 and CDR2: SGHTA, FQGNSA. The CDR3 covers 15 residues. Trimming removed 8 bases at V and 4 bases at J, with 19 bases between. In DNA form, the CDR3 reads TGTGCCAGCGTCACCTCCAGGGCCGATGCAGATACGCAGTATTTT. It specifies CASVTSRADADTQYF. Using reference TRBV7-2 and TRBJ2-3 for the parts outside the CDR3, the full variable domain is GAGVSQSPSNKVTEKGKDVELRCDPISGHTALYWYRQSLGQGLEFLIYFQGNSAPDKSGLPSDRFSAERTGGSVSTLTIQRTQQEDSAVYLCASVTSRADADTQYFGPGTRLTVL.

The CDR3 loop is CASSGPMGQTGELFF. In nucleotides, the CDR3 is TGTGCCAGCAGCGGCCCTATGGGACAGACCGGGGAGCTGTTTTTT. The chain links TRBV5-4 to TRBJ2-2; 7 bases are shared with TRBD1. Germline lookup yields CDR1 SGHNT and CDR2 YYREEE (reference sequence). This CDR3 has 15 amino acids. Trimming took 4 bases from V and 5 from J; bases not matched to a gene: 8.

This clone was counted between two and nine times. The CDR3 loop reads CASSRTQSYEQYF. CDR3 coding DNA: TGTGCCAGCAGTCGGACACAGAGCTACGAGCAGTACTTC. This rearrangement joins TRBV28 to TRBJ2-7; possibly TRBD1 for D (5 bases). The CDR3 sequence is 13 residues long. CDR1 is MDHEN and CDR2 is SYDVKM in the germline V gene. Trimming pared 5 bases from V and 3 bases from J, leaving 11 bases between. Combining the CDR3 with reference TRBV28 and TRBJ2-7 gives the whole variable domain DVKVTQSSRYLVKRTGEKVFLECVQDMDHENMFWYRQDPGLGLRLIYFSYDVKMKEKGDIPEGYSVSREKKERFSLILESASTNQTSMYLCASSRTQSYEQYFGPGTRLTVT.

Only a few counts were recorded for this clone. This chain uses TRBV7-9 with TRBJ2-2; D is possibly TRBD2 (5 bases). Trimming took 5 bases from V and 3 from J, leaving 13 bases between them. Germline V lookup: CDR1 SEHNR, CDR2 FQNEAQ (reference sequence). This CDR3 is built from 15 residues. The CDR3 DNA is TGTGCCAGCAGCCCGAGAGGGCTCTACACCGGGGAGCTGTTTTTT. It specifies CASSPRGLYTGELFF.

The table lists this clone with a few counts. The chain recombines TRBV18 with TRBJ1-1, with D unresolved. Germline CDR1 reads KGHSH; CDR2 reads LQKENI. The CDR3 sequence is 12 residues long. Trimming left V 4 bases short and J 1 base short, with 4 bases between. The DNA for the CDR3 is TGTGCCAGCTCACTCCCGAACACTGAAGCTTTCTTT. Its protein product is CASSLPNTEAFF.

This clone appeared once. The chain links TRBV5-3 to TRBJ1-2; a possible D gene is TRBD1 (6 bases). TRBV5-3 belongs to the ORF category, with a function that is uncertain. This CDR3 contains 17 residues. Trimming left V 2 bases short and J 0 bases short, with 17 bases between. The CDR3 is CARSLVQQGEPNYGYTF. For the CDR3, the DNA is TGTGCCAGAAGCTTAGTCCAACAGGGCGAGCCTAACTATGGCTACACCTTC.

This clone showed up just a few times. The V gene is TRBV10-3, the J gene TRBJ2-3, with TRBD2 matching over 12 bases. Trimming at V came to 6 bases and at J to 3 bases, leaving 7 bases not matched to a gene. CDR1 is ENHRY and CDR2 is SYGVKD in the germline V gene. The CDR3 sequence is 16 residues long. The CDR3 nucleotides read TGTGCCATCAGCAGACTAGCGGGGGCAACAACAGATACGCAGTATTTT. Translating gives CAISRLAGATTDTQYF.

This chain links TRBV7-2 with TRBJ2-1, with TRBD2 matching over 10 bases. V lost 5 bases to trimming and J lost 0 bases; unmatched junction nucleotides: 4. The length of the CDR3 is 16 residues. The germline CDR1 and CDR2 sequences are SGHTA and FQGNSA. CDR3 protein: CASSPIAGGSYNEQFF. CDR3 coding DNA: TGTGCCAGCAGCCCGATAGCGGGAGGCTCCTACAATGAGCAGTTCTTC.

This clone turned up a few times. The CDR3 DNA is TGTGCCAGCAGCGCGACTAGCGGGGCTTACAATGAGCAGTTCTTC. Encoded protein: CASSATSGAYNEQFF. The genes are TRBV9 and TRBJ2-1; the match to TRBD2 covers 11 bases. The ends lost 3 bases at V and 4 bases at J; junction bases unmatched: 3. Per the germline V gene, CDR1 is SGDLS and CDR2 is YYNGEE. CDR3 length: 15 residues.

This clone occurred a few times. The rearrangement links TRBV7-2 to TRBJ2-7, with a tentative D call TRBD1 (5 bases). The V end lost 2 bases, the J end lost 6 bases, and 17 bases lay between the germline ends. The CDR3 is 15 residues long. Per the germline V gene, CDR1 is SGHTA and CDR2 is FQGNSA. The CDR3, as DNA: TGTGCCAGCAGCTTACAGGCAGGGAAACGGGCCGAGCAGTACTTC. Its translation: CASSLQAGKRAEQYF.

The table lists this clone with a few counts. The rearrangement links TRBV7-2 to TRBJ2-2; TRBD2 matches 10 bases. J gave up 4 bases and V 2 bases, and 1 base lay outside the gene matches. Germline V gene lookup returns CDR1 SGHTA and CDR2 FQGNSA. The CDR3 spans 15 residues. The CDR3 nucleotides read TGTGCCAGCAGCTTACGACTAGCGGGCACCGGGGAGCTGTTTTTT. It encodes CASSLRLAGTGELFF.

This clone appeared a few times. The genes are TRBV15 and TRBJ1-4; D call uncertain. The V end lost 0 bases, the J end lost 7 bases, and 12 bases lay between the germline ends. This CDR3 region has 15 residues. Germline V gene data show CDR1 as LNHNV and CDR2 as YYDKDF (reference sequence). The CDR3 bases are TGTGCCACCAGCAGAGATAACAGTTACAGTGAAAAACTGTTTTTT. Translated, it gives CATSRDNSYSEKLFF. Full variable domain (outside the CDR3, taken from reference TRBV15 and TRBJ1-4): DAMVIQNPRYQVTQFGKPVTLSCSQTLNHNVMYWYQQKSSQAPKLLFHYYDKDFNNEADTPDNFQSRRPNTSFCFLDIRSPGLGDTAMYLCATSRDNSYSEKLFFGSGTQLSVL.

The chain combines TRBV7-3 with TRBJ2-3, with a tentative D call TRBD1 (5 bases). V gave up 5 bases and J gave up 7 bases, with 10 bases separating them. There are 12 residues in the CDR3. The germline V gene encodes CDR1 SGHTA and CDR2 FQGTGA. CDR3 protein: CASSLDRYTQYF. CDR3 nucleotide sequence: TGTGCCAGCAGCCTCGACAGATATACGCAGTATTTT.

There are a few counts of this clone. V usage is TRBV15 and J usage is TRBJ1-5; 7 nucleotides line up with TRBD1. The CDR3 sequence is 15 residues long. V lost 2 bases and J lost 4; bases outside the gene matches: 5. Germline values: CDR1 LNHNV, CDR2 YYDKDF (reference sequence). The CDR3 coding sequence is TGTGCCACCAGCAGAAGAGGGACAGTAAATCAGCCCCAGCATTTT. It encodes CATSRRGTVNQPQHF. Looking up the rest from reference TRBV15 and TRBJ1-5 gives the full variable domain: DAMVIQNPRYQVTQFGKPVTLSCSQTLNHNVMYWYQQKSSQAPKLLFHYYDKDFNNEADTPDNFQSRRPNTSFCFLDIRSPGLGDTAMYLCATSRRGTVNQPQHFGDGTRLSIL.

This clone was recorded a few times. This sequence joins TRBV28 and TRBJ2-7; 7 bases map to TRBD1. J was trimmed by 4 bases and V by 8 bases; bases with no gene match: 11. The germline V gene encodes CDR1 MDHEN and CDR2 SYDVKM. The CDR3 has 14 amino acids. The CDR3 DNA follows: TGTGCCAGCTCCCCACCCAGGGGGTGGTACGAGCAGTACTTC. It translates to CASSPPRGWYEQYF.

This clone was seen more than once but under ten times. The J gene is TRBJ2-6, the V gene TRBV19; D unresolved. The V end was cut by 1 base, the J end by 4 bases, with 8 bases between. The V gene's germline CDR1 is LNHDA and CDR2 SQIVND (reference sequence). The CDR3 loop spans 15 amino acids. DNA for the CDR3: TGTGCCAGTAGTATAGTAGGGTGCGGGGCCAACGTCCTGACTTTC. It codes for CASSIVGCGANVLTF.

The J gene is TRBJ2-3, the V gene TRBV27; 8 bases match TRBD1. The V gene end was trimmed by 5 bases and the J gene end by 3 bases; junction bases not matched to a gene: 7. Per germline, CDR1 MNHEY and CDR2 SMNVEV (reference sequence). There are 15 residues in the CDR3. The CDR3 loop reads CASSQRTGKTDTQYF. CDR3 DNA sequence: TGTGCCAGCAGTCAACGGACAGGGAAAACAGATACGCAGTATTTT.

This clone was seen a handful of times. The chain has TRBV5-1 and TRBJ2-1; tentative D call: TRBD2 (5 bases). The CDR3 contains 13 residues. V lost 0 bases to trimming and J lost 7 bases, with 8 bases between them. Germline assignment: CDR1 SGHRS and CDR2 YFSETQ. The CDR3 spells CASSLAGFNEQFF. The CDR3, as DNA: TGCGCCAGCAGCTTGGCGGGGTTTAATGAGCAGTTCTTC. The entire variable domain, with the rest obtained from reference TRBV5-1 and TRBJ2-1, is as follows: KAGVTQTPRYLIKTRGQQVTLSCSPISGHRSVSWYQQTPGQGLQFLFEYFSETQRNKGNFPGRFSGRQFSNSRSEMNVSTLELGDSALYLCASSLAGFNEQFFGPGTRLTVL.

The J gene is TRBJ2-5, the V gene TRBV7-9; 9 bases match TRBD1. The DNA end lines up better with TRBJ2-7; the J call may be wrong. Germline loops: CDR1 SEHNR, CDR2 FQNEAQ (reference sequence). The CDR3 totals 18 residues. The CDR3 reads CASSPTIVGTGRLYEQYF. The CDR3 DNA reads as TGTGCCAGCAGCCCCACTATAGTAGGGACAGGGAGACTCTACGAGCAGTACTTC.